The source of this TCR beta chain is a study of T cells in Graves' hyperthyroidism and ophthalmopathy. Researchers amplified the TCR beta CDR3 regions from RNA transcripts. HTBI primers drove first-round RT-PCR of the TCR CDR3. Each CDR3 protein is one row after TCRdb ran MiXCR on the multiplex PCR reads. The sample includes 750,000 to 900,000 distinct CDR3 sequences, 38% seen only once; the top ten take around 9.3%. The germline V gene has CDR1 MNHEY and CDR2 SVGEGT. V was cut by 8 bases and J by 3 bases, with 13 bases left in between. CDR3 size: 14 residues. The sequence was obtained from a man aged 18-30 years with Graves' hyperthyroidism. This chain connects TRBV6-2 or TRBV6-3 to TRBJ2-2; D is possibly TRBD1 (5 bases). Sequenced input: blood. This CDR3 is CASASQGYTGELFF. Written as DNA, the CDR3 is TGTGCCAGCGCCTCCCAGGGTTACACCGGGGAGCTGTTTTTT.